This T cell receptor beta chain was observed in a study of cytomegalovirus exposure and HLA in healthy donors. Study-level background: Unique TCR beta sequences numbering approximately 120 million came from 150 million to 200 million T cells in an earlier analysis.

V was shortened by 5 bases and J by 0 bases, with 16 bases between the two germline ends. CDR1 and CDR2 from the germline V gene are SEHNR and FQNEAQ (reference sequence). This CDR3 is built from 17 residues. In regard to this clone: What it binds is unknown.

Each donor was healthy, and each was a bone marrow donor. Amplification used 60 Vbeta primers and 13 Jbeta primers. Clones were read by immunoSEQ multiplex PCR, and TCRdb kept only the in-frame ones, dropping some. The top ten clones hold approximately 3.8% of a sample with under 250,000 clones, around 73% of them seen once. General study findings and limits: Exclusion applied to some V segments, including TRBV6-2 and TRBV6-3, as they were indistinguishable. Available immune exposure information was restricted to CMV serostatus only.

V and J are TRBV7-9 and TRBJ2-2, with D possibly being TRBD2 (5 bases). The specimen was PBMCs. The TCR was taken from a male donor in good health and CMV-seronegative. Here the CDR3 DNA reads TGTGCCAGCAGCCCAGTGGGCGGGTTTGCGAACACCGGGGAGCTGTTTTTT. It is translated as CASSPVGGFANTGELFF.